This T cell receptor beta chain was identified during a study of T cell responses to AZD1222 COVID-19 vaccine. V lost 3 bases and J 1 base, leaving 10 bases between the germline ends. CDR3 size: 15 residues. Germline CDR1 reads MDHEN; CDR2 reads SYDVKM. Measured with immunoSEQ multiplex PCR; TCRdb has only the in-frame clones, and not every one. The profile shows about 120,000 clones, over 75% of them singletons. The starting material was peripheral blood, obtained on day 0 of AZD1222 vaccination. The TCR was taken from an adult in good health. J is TRBJ2-1 and V is TRBV28; D is unresolved. The CDR3 nucleotides read TGTGCCAGCAGTTTTTTGGCGTCGTCCTACAATGAGCAGTTCTTC. It codes for CASSFLASSYNEQFF.